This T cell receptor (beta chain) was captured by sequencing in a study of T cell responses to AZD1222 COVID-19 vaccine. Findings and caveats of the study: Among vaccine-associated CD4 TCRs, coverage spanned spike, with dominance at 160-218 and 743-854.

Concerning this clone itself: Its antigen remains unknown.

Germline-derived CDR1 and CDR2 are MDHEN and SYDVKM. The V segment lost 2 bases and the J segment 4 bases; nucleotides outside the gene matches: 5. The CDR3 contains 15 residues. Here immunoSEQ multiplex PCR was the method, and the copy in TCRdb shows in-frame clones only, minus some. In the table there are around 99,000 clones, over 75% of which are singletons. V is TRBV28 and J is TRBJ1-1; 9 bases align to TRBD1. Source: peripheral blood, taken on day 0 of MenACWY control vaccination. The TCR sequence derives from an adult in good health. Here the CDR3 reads CASSLPLTGGTEAFF. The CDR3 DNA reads TGTGCCAGCAGTTTACCCCTGACAGGGGGCACTGAAGCTTTCTTT.